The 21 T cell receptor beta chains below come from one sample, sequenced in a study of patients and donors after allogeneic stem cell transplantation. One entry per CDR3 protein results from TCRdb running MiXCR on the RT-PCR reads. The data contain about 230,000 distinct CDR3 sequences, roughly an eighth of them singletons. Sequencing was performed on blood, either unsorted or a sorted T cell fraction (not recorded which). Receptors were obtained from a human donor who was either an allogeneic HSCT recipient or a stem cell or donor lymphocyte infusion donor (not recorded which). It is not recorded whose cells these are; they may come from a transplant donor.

CDR3 protein: CASSPSRRGGRETQYF. The CDR3 DNA reads as TGTGCCAGCAGTCCCTCGCGGCGGGGGGGGCGGGAGACCCAGTACTTC. The chain combines TRBV12-3 or TRBV12-4 with TRBJ2-5; 9 nucleotides line up with TRBD2. The CDR3 has 16 residues. After removal of 5 bases from V and 5 bases from J, the junction contained 12 bases not matched to a gene.

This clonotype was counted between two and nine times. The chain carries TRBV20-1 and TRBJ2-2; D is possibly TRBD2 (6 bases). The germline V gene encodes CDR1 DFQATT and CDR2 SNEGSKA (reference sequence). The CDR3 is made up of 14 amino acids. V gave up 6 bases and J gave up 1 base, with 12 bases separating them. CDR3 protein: CSAPRTMNTGELFF. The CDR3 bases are TGCAGTGCCCCACGGACTATGAACACCGGGGAGCTGTTTTTT.

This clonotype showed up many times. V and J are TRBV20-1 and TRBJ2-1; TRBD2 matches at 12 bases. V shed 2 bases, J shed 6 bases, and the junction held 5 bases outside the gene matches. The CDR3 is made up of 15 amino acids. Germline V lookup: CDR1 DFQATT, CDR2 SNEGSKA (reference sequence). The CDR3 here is CSARPSGRVSNEQFF. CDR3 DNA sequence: TGCAGTGCTAGACCTAGCGGGAGGGTCTCCAATGAGCAGTTCTTC.

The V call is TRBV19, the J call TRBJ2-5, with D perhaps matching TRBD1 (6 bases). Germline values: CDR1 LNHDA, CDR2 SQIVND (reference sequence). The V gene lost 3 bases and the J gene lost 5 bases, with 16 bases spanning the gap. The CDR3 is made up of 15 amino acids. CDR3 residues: CASSILQQGIETQYF. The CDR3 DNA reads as TGTGCCAGTAGTATCCTCCAACAGGGTATTGAGACCCAGTACTTC. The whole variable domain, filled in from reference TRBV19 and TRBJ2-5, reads DGGITQSPKYLFRKEGQNVTLSCEQNLNHDAMYWYRQDPGQGLRLIYYSQIVNDFQKGDIAEGYSVSREKKESFPLTVTSAQKNPTAFYLCASSILQQGIETQYFGPGTRLLVL.

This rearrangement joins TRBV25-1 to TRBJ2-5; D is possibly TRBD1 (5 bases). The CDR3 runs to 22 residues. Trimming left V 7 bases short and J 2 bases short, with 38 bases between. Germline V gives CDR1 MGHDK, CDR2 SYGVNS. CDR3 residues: CASILHRPDTMFLSETQETQYF. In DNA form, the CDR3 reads TGTGCCAGCATTCTCCATAGGCCGGACACTATGTTTTTATCGGAGACTCAAGAGACCCAGTACTTC.

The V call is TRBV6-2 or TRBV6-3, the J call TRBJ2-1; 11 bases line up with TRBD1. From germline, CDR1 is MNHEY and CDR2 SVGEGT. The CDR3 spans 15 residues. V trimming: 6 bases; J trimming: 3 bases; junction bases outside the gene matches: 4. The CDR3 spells CASSRTGGNYNEQFF. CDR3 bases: TGTGCCAGCAGCCGGACAGGGGGCAACTACAATGAGCAGTTCTTC.

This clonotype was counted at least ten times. DNA of the CDR3: TGTGCCAGCACAGGGCTCCACGAGCAGTACTTC. It yields the protein CASTGLHEQYF. The J gene is TRBJ2-7, the V gene TRBV2; a possible D gene is TRBD1 (5 bases). From germline, CDR1 is SNHLY and CDR2 FYNNEI. The V and J ends lost 7 bases and 5 bases respectively, with 9 bases between them. The CDR3 contains 11 residues.

The CDR3: CASSPQTGSSYEQYF. In DNA, the CDR3 is TGTGCCAGCAGCCCTCAGACAGGGAGCTCCTACGAGCAGTACTTC. The J gene is TRBJ2-7, the V gene TRBV7-2, with TRBD1 matching over 7 bases. V lost 5 bases, J lost 0 bases, and 7 bases stayed unmatched. CDR3 size: 15 residues. Germline CDR1 and CDR2: SGHTA and FQGNSA.

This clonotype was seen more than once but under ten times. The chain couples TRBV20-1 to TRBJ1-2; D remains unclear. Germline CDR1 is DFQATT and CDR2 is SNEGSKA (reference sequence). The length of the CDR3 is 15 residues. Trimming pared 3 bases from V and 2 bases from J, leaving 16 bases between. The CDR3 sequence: CSASGGGYGNYGYTF. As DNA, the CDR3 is TGCAGTGCTAGTGGAGGAGGGTATGGAAACTATGGCTACACCTTC.

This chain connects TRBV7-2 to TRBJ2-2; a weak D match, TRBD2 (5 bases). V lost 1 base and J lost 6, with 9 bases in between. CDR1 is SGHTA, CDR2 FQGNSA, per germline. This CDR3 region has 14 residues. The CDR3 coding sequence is TGTGCCAGCAGCTTAGGAGTGAGGGCCGGGGAGCTGTTTTTT. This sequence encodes CASSLGVRAGELFF.

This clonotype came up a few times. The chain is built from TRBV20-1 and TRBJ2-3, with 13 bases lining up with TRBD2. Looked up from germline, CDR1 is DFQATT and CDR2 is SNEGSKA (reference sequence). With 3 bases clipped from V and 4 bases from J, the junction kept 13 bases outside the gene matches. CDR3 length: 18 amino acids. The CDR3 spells CSASAEALLAGGPDTQYF. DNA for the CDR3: TGCAGTGCTAGTGCCGAAGCCCTACTAGCGGGGGGGCCAGATACGCAGTATTTT.

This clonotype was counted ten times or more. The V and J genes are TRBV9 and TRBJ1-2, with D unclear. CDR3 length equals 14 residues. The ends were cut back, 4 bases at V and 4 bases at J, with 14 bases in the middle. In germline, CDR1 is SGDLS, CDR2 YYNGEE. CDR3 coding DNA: TGTGCCAGCAGCCCACTGACCAAACCCTATGGCTACACCTTC. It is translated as CASSPLTKPYGYTF.

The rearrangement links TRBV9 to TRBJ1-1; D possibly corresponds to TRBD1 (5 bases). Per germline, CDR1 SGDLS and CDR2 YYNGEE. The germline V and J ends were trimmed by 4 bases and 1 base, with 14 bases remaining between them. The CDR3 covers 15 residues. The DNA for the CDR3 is TGTGCCAGCAGCACGGGGACGGGGTGGAACACTGAAGCTTTCTTT. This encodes CASSTGTGWNTEAFF. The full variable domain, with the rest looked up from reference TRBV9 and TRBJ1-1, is DSGVTQTPKHLITATGQRVTLRCSPRSGDLSVYWYQQSLDQGLQFLIQYYNGEERAKGNILERFSAQQFPDLHSELNLSSLELGDSALYFCASSTGTGWNTEAFFGQGTRLTVV.

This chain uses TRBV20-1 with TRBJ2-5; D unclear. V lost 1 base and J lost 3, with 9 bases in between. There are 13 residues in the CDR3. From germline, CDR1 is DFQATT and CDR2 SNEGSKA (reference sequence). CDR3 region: CSARGKFEETQYF. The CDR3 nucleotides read TGCAGTGCTAGAGGAAAGTTCGAAGAGACCCAGTACTTC.

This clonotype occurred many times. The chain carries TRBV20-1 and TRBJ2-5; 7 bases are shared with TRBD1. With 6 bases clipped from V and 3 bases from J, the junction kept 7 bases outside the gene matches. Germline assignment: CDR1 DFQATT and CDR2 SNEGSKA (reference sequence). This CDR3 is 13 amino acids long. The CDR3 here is CSATPGQKETQYF. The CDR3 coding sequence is TGCAGTGCGACACCGGGACAGAAAGAGACCCAGTACTTC.

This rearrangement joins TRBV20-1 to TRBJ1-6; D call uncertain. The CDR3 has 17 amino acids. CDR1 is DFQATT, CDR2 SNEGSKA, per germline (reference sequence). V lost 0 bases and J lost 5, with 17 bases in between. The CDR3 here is CSARDLQSSRNNSPLHF. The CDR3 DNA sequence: TGCAGTGCTAGAGATCTACAGAGCTCCCGCAATAATTCACCCCTCCACTTT.

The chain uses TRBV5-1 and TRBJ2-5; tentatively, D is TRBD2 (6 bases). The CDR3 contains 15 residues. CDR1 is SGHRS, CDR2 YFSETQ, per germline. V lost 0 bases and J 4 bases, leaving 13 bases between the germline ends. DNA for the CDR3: TGCGCCAGCAGCTTGGCCGGGGGACGGGGAGAGACCCAGTACTTC. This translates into CASSLAGGRGETQYF.

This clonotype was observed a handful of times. The DNA of the CDR3 is TGTGCCTGTCCGACGGGGGGACAATATAGCAATCAGCCCCAGCATTTT. Amino acids: CACPTGGQYSNQPQHF. This chain joins TRBV30 and TRBJ1-5; a weak D match, TRBD1 (6 bases). The CDR3 has 16 amino acids. Germline loops: CDR1 GTSNPN, CDR2 SVGIG (reference sequence). V was trimmed by 6 bases and J by 0 bases, leaving 18 bases between them. The entire variable domain, with the rest obtained from reference TRBV30 and TRBJ1-5, is as follows: SQTIHQWPATLVQPVGSPLSLECTVEGTSNPNLYWYRQAAGRGLQLLFYSVGIGQISSEVPQNLSASRPQDRQFILSSKKLLLSDSGFYLCACPTGGQYSNQPQHFGDGTRLSIL.

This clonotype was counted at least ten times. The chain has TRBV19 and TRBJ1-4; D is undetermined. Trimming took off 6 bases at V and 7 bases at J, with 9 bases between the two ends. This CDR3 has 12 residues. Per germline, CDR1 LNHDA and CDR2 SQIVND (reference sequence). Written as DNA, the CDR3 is TGTGCCAGTAGCCTATTATCTGAAAAACTGTTTTTT. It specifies CASSLLSEKLFF.

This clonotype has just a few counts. In DNA, the CDR3 is TGTGCCAGCAGCCAAGGCGGGGCGGTCACAGATACGCAGTATTTT. Its translation: CASSQGGAVTDTQYF. V usage is TRBV14 and J usage is TRBJ2-3; tentative D call: TRBD2 (6 bases). CDR1 SGHDN and CDR2 FVKESK come from the germline V gene. V lost 1 base and J lost 2, with 10 bases in between. The CDR3 totals 15 residues.

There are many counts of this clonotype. CDR3 amino acids: CASSRERGTVNYGYTF. As DNA, the CDR3 is TGTGCCAGCAGCCGAGAGAGGGGGACAGTCAACTATGGCTACACCTTC. This chain links TRBV3-1 with TRBJ1-2; TRBD1 aligns across 7 bases. The CDR3 loop spans 16 amino acids. V was clipped by 4 bases and J by 2 bases; unmatched bases: 10. Germline values: CDR1 LGHDT, CDR2 YNNKEL (reference sequence). Based on the CDR3 plus reference TRBV3-1 and TRBJ1-2, the full variable domain is DTAVSQTPKYLVTQMGNDKSIKCEQNLGHDTMYWYKQDSKKFLKIMFSYNNKELIINETVPNRFSPKSPDKAHLNLHINSLELGDSAVYFCASSRERGTVNYGYTFGSGTRLTVV.